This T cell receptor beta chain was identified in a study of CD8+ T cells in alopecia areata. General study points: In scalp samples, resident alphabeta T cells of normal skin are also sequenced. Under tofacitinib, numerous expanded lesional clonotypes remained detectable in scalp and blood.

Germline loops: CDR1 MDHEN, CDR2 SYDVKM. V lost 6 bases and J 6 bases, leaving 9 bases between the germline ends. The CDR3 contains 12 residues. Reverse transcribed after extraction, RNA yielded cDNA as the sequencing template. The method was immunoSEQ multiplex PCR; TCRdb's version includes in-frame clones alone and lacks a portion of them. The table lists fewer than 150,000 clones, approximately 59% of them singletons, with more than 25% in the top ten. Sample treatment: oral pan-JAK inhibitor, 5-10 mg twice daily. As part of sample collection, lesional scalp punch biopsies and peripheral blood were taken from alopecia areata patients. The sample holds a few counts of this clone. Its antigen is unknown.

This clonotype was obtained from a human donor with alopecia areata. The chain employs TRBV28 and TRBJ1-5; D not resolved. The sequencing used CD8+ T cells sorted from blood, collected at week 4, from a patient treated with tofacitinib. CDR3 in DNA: TGTGCCAGCAGCTCCGACACTCAGCCCCAGCATTTT. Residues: CASSSDTQPQHF.